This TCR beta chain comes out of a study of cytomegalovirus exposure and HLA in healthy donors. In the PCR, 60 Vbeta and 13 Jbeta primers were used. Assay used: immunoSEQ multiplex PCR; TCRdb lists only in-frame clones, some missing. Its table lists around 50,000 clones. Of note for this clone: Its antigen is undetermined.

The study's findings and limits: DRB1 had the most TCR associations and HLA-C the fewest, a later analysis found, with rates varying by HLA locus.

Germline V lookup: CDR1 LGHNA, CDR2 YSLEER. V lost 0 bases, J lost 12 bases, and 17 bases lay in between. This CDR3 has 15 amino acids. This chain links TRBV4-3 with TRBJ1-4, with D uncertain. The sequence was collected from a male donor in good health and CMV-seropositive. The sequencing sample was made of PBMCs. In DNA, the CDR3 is TGCGCCAGCAGCCAAGATTGGCATACGGGCGGGGAACTGTTTTTT. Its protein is CASSQDWHTGGELFF.